Presented here are 25 T cell receptor beta chains from one specimen sequenced in a study of blood T cell repertoires in COVID-19. Here immunoSEQ multiplex PCR was the method, and the copy in TCRdb shows in-frame clones only, minus some. The sample shows 250,000 to 350,000 clones, 90% of them seen only once. Sequencing was carried out using PBMCs or T cells enriched from blood (not recorded which). All receptors derive from a woman aged 18-30 years with acute COVID-19.

V gene TRBV7-9 combines with J gene TRBJ1-2; D may be TRBD1 (6 bases). The CDR3 spans 15 residues. Germline CDR1 SEHNR, CDR2 FQNEAQ (reference sequence). V was cut by 1 base and J by 6 bases, with 15 bases left in between. CDR3 bases: TGTGCCAGCAGCTTAGGCCCGCAGGGGATCAATGGCTACACCTTC. Its translation is CASSLGPQGINGYTF.

V usage is TRBV5-6 and J usage is TRBJ2-7; TRBD1 might be the D (6 bases). This CDR3 has 16 residues. V was shortened by 0 bases and J by 2 bases, with 15 bases between the two germline ends. Germline values: CDR1 SGHDT, CDR2 YYEEEE. CDR3 loop: CASSLARWTVTYEQYF. CDR3 DNA sequence: TGTGCCAGCAGCTTGGCCAGGTGGACAGTCACCTACGAGCAGTACTTC.

On this clone itself: Other DNA sequences within the sample encode an identical CDR3. The chain couples TRBV27 to TRBJ2-7, with D possibly TRBD2 on 6 matching bases. V was clipped by 1 base and J by 0 bases, with 7 bases between them. Looked up from germline, CDR1 is MNHEY and CDR2 is SMNVEV (reference sequence). The CDR3 is made up of 14 amino acids. The CDR3 DNA sequence: TGTGCCAGCAGTTTATGGGGAGGCTCCTACGAGCAGTACTTC. Translated: CASSLWGGSYEQYF.

The chain has TRBV4-2 and TRBJ1-4; D might be TRBD1 (5 bases). CDR3 size: 16 residues. CDR1 LGHNA and CDR2 YNFKEQ come from the germline V gene. Trimming took 0 bases from V and 4 from J, leaving 12 bases between them. The CDR3 DNA sequence: TGTGCCAGCAGCCAAGATTCCCAGGGTTTTAATGAAAAACTGTTTTTT. This encodes CASSQDSQGFNEKLFF.

The rearrangement links TRBV5-1 to TRBJ2-1, with 8 bases matching TRBD2. The junction had 7 bases not matched to a gene; V was cut back by 7 bases and J by 1 base. Germline assignment: CDR1 SGHRS and CDR2 YFSETQ. The CDR3 sequence is 15 residues long. The CDR3 DNA reads TGCGCCAGCTTTCGAGCGGGAGCGTCCTACAATGAGCAGTTCTTC. This sequence encodes CASFRAGASYNEQFF.

A few counts support this clone. The chain joins TRBV7-3 to TRBJ2-2; the match to TRBD2 covers 10 bases. Trimming at V came to 8 bases and at J to 0 bases, leaving 3 bases not matched to a gene. Per germline, CDR1 SGHTA and CDR2 FQGTGA. The CDR3 sequence is 15 residues long. The DNA for the CDR3 is TGTGCCAGCGCTAGCGGGAGCGCGAACACCGGGGAGCTGTTTTTT. Translation gives CASASGSANTGELFF. Complete variable domain (other parts from reference TRBV7-3 and TRBJ2-2): GAGVSQTPSNKVTEKGKYVELRCDPISGHTALYWYRQSLGQGPEFLIYFQGTGAADDSGLPNDRFFAVRPEGSVSTLKIQRTERGDSAVYLCASASGSANTGELFFGEGSRLTVL.

CDR3 DNA: TGTGCCAGCAGCTTAGCAGGGGCTGGGGCCAACGTCCTGACTTTC. This sequence encodes CASSLAGAGANVLTF. The chain combines TRBV7-9 with TRBJ2-6, with D perhaps matching TRBD1 (5 bases). This CDR3 has 15 amino acids. Germline assignment: CDR1 SEHNR and CDR2 FQNEAQ (reference sequence). The germline V and J ends were trimmed by 0 bases and 2 bases, with 5 bases remaining between them.

This clone has only one observation. V and J are TRBV18 and TRBJ1-2; tentatively, D is TRBD1 (6 bases). The germline V and J ends were trimmed by 3 bases and 0 bases, with 20 bases remaining between them. Germline V CDR1 and CDR2: KGHSH, LQKENI. The CDR3 is 18 residues long. DNA for the CDR3: TGTGCCAGCTCACCCGGACAGCTTATGATAAGAACTAACTATGGCTACACCTTC. It is translated as CASSPGQLMIRTNYGYTF.

This sequence joins TRBV19 and TRBJ2-5, with 8 bases identical to TRBD1. Per germline, CDR1 LNHDA and CDR2 SQIVND (reference sequence). The CDR3 is made up of 13 amino acids. V trimming: 5 bases; J trimming: 4 bases; junction bases outside the gene matches: 3. The CDR3 region has the DNA TGTGCCAGTAGTGACAGGGGTGGAGAGACCCAGTACTTC. Its translation is CASSDRGGETQYF.

The chain's CDR3 is CASSLLSRGGSDTQYF. The CDR3 DNA reads TGCGCCAGCAGTCTGCTTTCTCGGGGGGGGTCAGATACGCAGTATTTT. The genes are TRBV4-1 and TRBJ2-3; 8 bases map to TRBD2. In germline, CDR1 is MGHRA, CDR2 YSYEKL. After removal of 6 bases from V and 4 bases from J, the junction contained 12 bases not matched to a gene. The CDR3 has 16 residues.

The chain joins TRBV27 to TRBJ2-2; TRBD1 agrees at 7 bases. The CDR3 runs to 15 residues. CDR1 and CDR2 (germline): MNHEY, SMNVEV (reference sequence). J gave up 1 base and V 7 bases, and 6 bases lay outside the gene matches. The CDR3 sequence is CASTTGVLNTGELFF. CDR3 DNA: TGTGCCAGCACAACAGGGGTTCTGAACACCGGGGAGCTGTTTTTT.

This rearrangement joins TRBV7-2 to TRBJ1-6; no firm D call. Germline loops: CDR1 SGHTA, CDR2 FQGNSA. The CDR3 loop spans 15 amino acids. Between the trimmed V and J ends, which lost 1 base and 7 bases, there was a span of 11 bases. This CDR3 reads CASSLGVGTNSPLHF. The CDR3 region has the DNA TGTGCCAGCAGCTTAGGGGTGGGCACGAATTCACCCCTCCACTTT.

This sequence joins TRBV6-6 and TRBJ2-2; D uncertain. Trimming cost V 2 bases and J 4 bases, with 8 bases left between them. This CDR3 region has 14 residues. The germline gives CDR1 MNHNY, CDR2 SVGAGI (reference sequence). CDR3 region: CASSYLVGTGELFF. In DNA, the CDR3 is TGTGCCAGCAGTTACCTAGTTGGCACCGGGGAGCTGTTTTTT.

The chain recombines TRBV23-1 with TRBJ1-4, with D possibly matching TRBD1 (5 bases). TRBV23-1 is treated as an ORF (open reading frame) with a function not yet certain. Trimming cost V 0 bases and J 8 bases, with 22 bases left between them. The CDR3 covers 18 residues. CDR3 sequence: CASSQSIQGPGLREKLFF. CDR3 nucleotides: TGCGCCAGCAGTCAATCGATACAAGGGCCAGGGCTAAGGGAAAAACTGTTTTTT.

The chain employs TRBV7-9 and TRBJ1-2; D possibly corresponds to TRBD1 (5 bases). Per the germline V gene, CDR1 is SEHNR and CDR2 is FQNEAQ (reference sequence). V was clipped by 3 bases and J by 1 base, with 18 bases between them. There are 17 residues in the CDR3. The CDR3, as DNA: TGTGCCAGCAGCTTCCCTTTGAGTTCGGACATTAACTATGGCTACACCTTC. Protein sequence: CASSFPLSSDINYGYTF.

The V gene is TRBV5-4, the J gene TRBJ2-7, with D perhaps TRBD1 (6 bases). V lost 10 bases, J lost 3 bases, and 20 bases lay in between. Germline loops: CDR1 SGHNT, CDR2 YYREEE (reference sequence). This CDR3 is 14 amino acids long. The CDR3 DNA sequence: TGTGCCTTCCAAAGGCCAGGGGCGGACTACGAGCAGTACTTC. This translates into CAFQRPGADYEQYF.

The chain carries TRBV6-5 and TRBJ1-4, with D unclear. The germline gives CDR1 MNHEY, CDR2 SVGAGI. V shed 7 bases and J shed 0 bases, with 12 bases lying between them. The CDR3 runs 15 residues. The CDR3 region is CASITNMATNEKLFF. CDR3 in DNA: TGTGCCAGCATCACAAACATGGCAACTAATGAAAAACTGTTTTTT.

The chain couples TRBV30 to TRBJ1-5; 7 bases match TRBD1. Trimming cost V 0 bases and J 7 bases; bases outside gene matches: 3. Per the germline V gene, CDR1 is GTSNPN and CDR2 is SVGIG (reference sequence). The CDR3 contains 13 residues. Here the CDR3 DNA reads TGTGCCTGGAGTGTACAGGGGAAACAGCCCCAGCATTTT. Encoded protein: CAWSVQGKQPQHF.

This clone showed up just a few times. The CDR3 loop is CASSPQRTALVETQYF. The CDR3 DNA follows: TGTGCCAGCAGCCCCCAAAGGACAGCGTTGGTGGAGACCCAGTACTTC. The V and J genes are TRBV11-1 and TRBJ2-5, with a weak D call TRBD1 (6 bases). Looked up from germline, CDR1 is SGHAT and CDR2 is FQDESV (reference sequence). Trimming removed 5 bases from V and 5 bases from J, with 21 bases in between. This CDR3 has 16 residues.

This CDR3 reads CASSSLNTGVGNNEQFF. CDR3 DNA: TGTGCCAGCAGCTCTCTTAATACAGGGGTCGGAAACAATGAGCAGTTCTTC. The genes are TRBV27 and TRBJ2-1, with 7 bases aligning to TRBD1. The CDR3 has 17 amino acids. Trimming removed 6 bases from V and 5 bases from J; junction bases left unmatched: 16. Looked up from germline, CDR1 is MNHEY and CDR2 is SMNVEV (reference sequence).

The V and J genes are TRBV6-5 and TRBJ1-5, with D tentatively TRBD1 (5 bases). The V and J ends lost 6 bases and 7 bases respectively, with 19 bases between them. The CDR3 runs to 15 residues. Germline V CDR1 and CDR2: MNHEY, SVGAGI. The CDR3 DNA follows: TGTGCCAGCAGGCCTACCGGGGGAAGTGGCCAGCCCCAGCATTTT. Encoded protein: CASRPTGGSGQPQHF.

This chain connects TRBV19 to TRBJ2-7, with a tentative D call TRBD2 (6 bases). V was cut by 4 bases and J by 3 bases, with 16 bases left in between. From germline, CDR1 is LNHDA and CDR2 SQIVND (reference sequence). This CDR3 comprises 15 residues. The CDR3, as DNA: TGTGCCAGTAGTAGCCCGAGCGGGCCTTTCTACGAGCAGTACTTC. It specifies CASSSPSGPFYEQYF.

The J gene is TRBJ2-4, the V gene TRBV6-2 or TRBV6-3, with TRBD2 as a possible D gene (5 bases). The germline gives CDR1 MNHEY, CDR2 SVGEGT. This CDR3 comprises 14 residues. The V and J ends lost 6 bases and 7 bases respectively, with 16 bases between them. The CDR3 nucleotides are TGTGCCAGCAGCGTCCTTCGAGGGAAGAACATTCAGTACTTC. This gives the protein CASSVLRGKNIQYF.

The rearrangement joins TRBV11-2 to TRBJ1-4; 8 bases line up with TRBD1. The germline V gene encodes CDR1 SGHAT and CDR2 FQNNGV. The CDR3 consists of 14 residues. The V gene end was trimmed by 4 bases and the J gene end by 8 bases; junction bases not matched to a gene: 6. The CDR3 DNA follows: TGTGCCAGCAGCTCGGACAGGGCTGGAGAAAAACTGTTTTTT. This sequence encodes CASSSDRAGEKLFF.

This chain joins TRBV13 and TRBJ2-3; the match to TRBD1 covers 7 bases. Trimming at V came to 5 bases and at J to 0 bases, leaving 8 bases not matched to a gene. Germline assignment: CDR1 PRHDT and CDR2 FYEKMQ (reference sequence). The CDR3 extends over 16 amino acids. The CDR3 DNA follows: TGTGCCAGCAGCCCCCCGGGGACAGCTAGCACAGATACGCAGTATTTT. The encoded protein is CASSPPGTASTDTQYF.